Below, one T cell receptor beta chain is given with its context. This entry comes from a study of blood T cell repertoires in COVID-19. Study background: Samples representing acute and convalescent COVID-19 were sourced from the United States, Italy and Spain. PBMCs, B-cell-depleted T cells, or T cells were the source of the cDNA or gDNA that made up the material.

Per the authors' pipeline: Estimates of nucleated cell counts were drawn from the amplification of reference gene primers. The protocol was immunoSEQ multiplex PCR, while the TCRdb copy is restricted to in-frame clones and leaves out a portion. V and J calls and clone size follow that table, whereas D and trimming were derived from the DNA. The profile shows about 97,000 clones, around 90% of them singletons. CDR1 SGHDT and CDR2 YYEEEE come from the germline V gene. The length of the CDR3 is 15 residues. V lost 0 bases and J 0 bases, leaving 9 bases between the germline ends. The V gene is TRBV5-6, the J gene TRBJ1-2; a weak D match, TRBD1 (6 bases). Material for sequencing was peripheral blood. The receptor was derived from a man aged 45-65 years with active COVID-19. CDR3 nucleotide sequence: TGTGCCAGCAGCTTGGATGAGGGGGCTAACTATGGCTACACCTTC. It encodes CASSLDEGANYGYTF.